This T cell receptor (beta chain) comes out of a study of cytomegalovirus exposure and HLA in healthy donors. Findings and limits, study-wide: Researchers catalogued some 160 TCR beta chains as cytomegalovirus-associated.

13 Jbeta primers and 60 Vbeta primers were used for the PCR. Assay: immunoSEQ multiplex PCR; the TCRdb copy retains only in-frame clones and omits some. The sample holds fewer than 150,000 clones, roughly three quarters seen once. Concerning this clone: Its antigen is not known.

Germline lookup yields CDR1 MDHEN and CDR2 SYDVKM. This CDR3 region has 17 residues. J gave up 4 bases and V 5 bases, and 14 bases lay outside the gene matches. The chain links TRBV28 to TRBJ1-5; 7 nucleotides match TRBD1. This receptor was identified in a woman aged 50 to 60 in good health and CMV-seronegative. Material for sequencing was PBMCs. The CDR3: CASSASGGGARNQPQHF. The DNA of the CDR3 is TGTGCCAGCAGTGCCTCAGGGGGTGGGGCGAGGAATCAGCCCCAGCATTTT.